These T cell receptor beta chains were read from a single sample in a study of T-cell memory formation after mild COVID-19. MiXCR was run by TCRdb on the 5' RACE reads, yielding one entry per CDR3 protein. The data contain 350,000 to 450,000 distinct CDR3 sequences, 13% to 15% of them seen just once; the ten biggest clones take up roughly 22%. Material for sequencing was PBMCs or a T cell subset sorted from them (not recorded which). These receptor sequences come from a man between 18 and 29 years old who had mild COVID-19 (a few samples of this study predate the infection). Cell type and time point are not known. Both conserved end residues are part of each CDR3. D genes are given only for firm matches. Clone size is not always given. Where it is, it says once, few, many or a class for expanded clones.

V,D,size,J,CDR3,DNA
TRBV4-2,-,-,TRBJ1-5,CASSQDADQPQHF,TGTGCCAGCAGCCAAGATGCGGATCAGCCCCAGCATTTT
TRBV10-3,-,few,TRBJ1-1,CAIRSKGMGAFF,TGTGCCATCAGATCGAAAGGGATGGGAGCTTTCTTT
TRBV18,-,-,TRBJ2-1,CASSPTPRAPRTYNEQFF,TGTGCCAGCTCACCTACACCCAGGGCTCCCCGAACTTACAATGAGCAGTTCTTC
TRBV11-3,TRBD1,many,TRBJ2-1,CASSLGRGPYNEQFF,TGTGCCAGCAGCTTGGGCAGGGGGCCCTACAATGAGCAGTTCTTC
TRBV7-9,-,-,TRBJ2-1,CASSQGLISYNEQFF,TGTGCCAGCAGCCAAGGACTGATCTCCTACAATGAGCAGTTCTTC
TRBV4-1,-,-,TRBJ1-6,CASSQVGGRAYNSPLHF,TGCGCCAGCAGCCAAGTAGGCGGGCGCGCCTATAATTCACCCCTCCACTTT
TRBV7-2,TRBD1,many,TRBJ2-2,CASSQRTGGSFGELFF,TGTGCCAGCAGCCAACGGACAGGGGGCTCTTTCGGGGAGCTGTTTTTT
TRBV15,TRBD1,-,TRBJ1-3,CATSRRVGQAISLGTIYF,TGTGCCACCAGCAGACGGGTCGGACAGGCGATTTCTCTTGGCACCATATATTTT
TRBV9,TRBD1,-,TRBJ1-2,CASSAPDRGHYGYTF,TGTGCCAGCAGCGCTCCCGACAGGGGACACTATGGCTACACCTTC
TRBV11-2,TRBD1,few,TRBJ1-2,CASRYGTGGYYGYTF,TGTGCCAGCAGATATGGGACAGGGGGATACTATGGCTACACCTTC
TRBV19,-,-,TRBJ1-1,CASSRRGRERMNTEAFF,TGTGCCAGTAGTCGCCGAGGGAGGGAACGAATGAACACTGAAGCTTTCTTT
TRBV11-2,-,few,TRBJ1-4,CASSPNPAYNEKLFF,TGTGCCAGCAGCCCTAACCCAGCCTATAATGAAAAACTGTTTTTT
TRBV4-3,-,few,TRBJ2-7,CASSQGPVGPYEQYF,TGCGCCAGCAGCCAAGGCCCGGTTGGGCCCTACGAGCAGTACTTC
TRBV12-3/TRBV12-4,TRBD2,few,TRBJ2-2,CASSSPSSGGDTGELFF,TGTGCCAGCAGTTCCCCATCTAGCGGGGGTGACACCGGGGAGCTGTTTTTT
TRBV5-1,TRBD1,once,TRBJ1-2,CASSLTGGTGYYGYTF,TGCGCCAGCAGCCTTACAGGGGGCACTGGGTACTATGGCTACACCTTC
TRBV6-5,TRBD2,-,TRBJ2-2,CASSYSGGNGELFF,TGTGCCAGCAGTTACAGCGGGGGCAACGGGGAGCTGTTTTTT
TRBV7-9,-,few,TRBJ1-4,CASSTQGGRREKLFF,TGTGCCAGCAGCACTCAGGGCGGACGGCGTGAAAAACTGTTTTTT
TRBV4-3,-,-,TRBJ2-5,CASSRAAAAQETQYF,TGCGCCAGCAGCCGCGCAGCGGCAGCCCAAGAGACCCAGTACTTC
TRBV18,-,few,TRBJ1-5,CASSQGFNQPQHF,TGTGCCAGCTCACAGGGTTTCAATCAGCCCCAGCATTTT
TRBV6-6,TRBD1,few,TRBJ1-5,CASSYGPTGTWQPQHF,TGTGCCAGCAGTTACGGGCCGACAGGGACTTGGCAGCCCCAGCATTTT
TRBV5-6,-,many,TRBJ2-3,CASSSSSPDTQYF,TGTGCCAGCAGCTCATCTAGTCCAGATACGCAGTATTTT
TRBV4-1,TRBD1,few,TRBJ2-5,CASSQGGTVRETQYF,TGCGCCAGCAGCCAAGGAGGGACAGTCAGAGAGACCCAGTACTTC
TRBV7-2,-,few,TRBJ1-6,CASSQYNSPLHF,TGTGCCAGCAGCCAATATAATTCACCCCTCCACTTT
TRBV5-5,-,-,TRBJ2-1,CASSLNSGSYNEQFF,TGTGCCAGCAGCTTGAATAGCGGCTCCTACAATGAGCAGTTCTTC
TRBV19,-,-,TRBJ1-2,CASSIVGYGYTF,TGTGCCAGTAGTATAGTCGGCTATGGCTACACCTTC
TRBV6-6,TRBD1,-,TRBJ1-4,CASSWGQLNEKLFF,TGTGCCAGCAGTTGGGGACAGCTAAATGAAAAACTGTTTTTT
TRBV4-1,-,-,TRBJ1-1,CASSPFWFAKNEAFF,TGCGCCAGCAGCCCCTTTTGGTTCGCCAAAAATGAAGCTTTCTTT
TRBV6-1,-,few,TRBJ1-5,CASSGTVNYQPQHF,TGTGCCAGCAGTGGGACGGTAAACTATCAGCCCCAGCATTTT
TRBV5-4,-,-,TRBJ2-5,CASSLALRQGQETQYF,TGTGCCAGCAGCTTGGCCTTGAGGCAGGGCCAAGAGACCCAGTACTTC
TRBV12-3/TRBV12-4,-,-,TRBJ2-1,CASSLFASNEQFF,TGTGCCAGCAGTTTATTCGCGAGCAATGAGCAGTTCTTC
TRBV11-2,-,-,TRBJ1-1,CASSFSLNTEAFF,TGTGCCAGCAGCTTTTCGTTAAACACTGAAGCTTTCTTT
TRBV20-1,-,-,TRBJ2-3,CSARDYLNTDTQYF,TGCAGTGCTAGAGACTATCTCAACACAGATACGCAGTATTTT
TRBV7-9,TRBD2,-,TRBJ2-1,CASSYGTNYNEQFF,TGTGCCAGCAGCTATGGGACTAACTACAATGAGCAGTTCTTC
TRBV7-8,-,few,TRBJ1-1,CASSLGGGKGTEAFF,TGTGCCAGCAGCTTAGGGGGGGGGAAAGGCACTGAAGCTTTCTTT
TRBV5-1,-,many,TRBJ2-1,CASSGLRIDEQFF,TGCGCCAGCAGTGGGCTACGTATCGATGAGCAGTTCTTC
TRBV29-1,-,few,TRBJ1-1,CSFLRTGFRMNTEAFF,TGCAGCTTTTTGCGGACGGGATTCCGCATGAACACTGAAGCTTTCTTT
TRBV6-5,TRBD1,many,TRBJ1-4,CASSYQGQGSEKLFF,TGTGCCAGCAGTTACCAGGGACAGGGGAGTGAAAAACTGTTTTTT
TRBV4-2,TRBD2,few,TRBJ2-3,CASSQDERGSSNTQYF,TGTGCCAGCAGCCAAGATGAGCGGGGTTCATCAAATACGCAGTATTTT
TRBV7-8,-,-,TRBJ2-3,CASSFEGGSTDTQYF,TGTGCCAGCAGCTTTGAGGGGGGAAGCACAGATACGCAGTATTTT
TRBV11-2,TRBD1,-,TRBJ1-2,CASSLDGGQGYGYTF,TGTGCCAGCAGCTTAGATGGAGGACAGGGGTATGGCTACACCTTC
TRBV12-3/TRBV12-4,-,few,TRBJ1-1,CASSSKLWGGTEAFF,TGTGCCAGCAGTTCGAAGCTGTGGGGCGGAACTGAAGCTTTCTTT
TRBV7-2,-,many,TRBJ2-1,CASSLVSLSSRNEQFF,TGTGCCAGCAGCCTCGTTAGCTTGAGTTCCCGCAATGAGCAGTTCTTC